The sequence of this TCR beta chain was determined in a study of PD-1 blockade in classical Hodgkin lymphoma. As to this clone: Antigen: not known.

Germline V gene sequence: CDR1 SGHTA, CDR2 FQGNSA. This CDR3 has 14 amino acids. V lost 5 bases to trimming and J lost 3 bases; unmatched junction nucleotides: 5. Each patient's relapse followed autologous stem cell transplantation, and brentuximab vedotin exposure varied. Clones were read by immunoSEQ multiplex PCR, and TCRdb kept only the in-frame ones, dropping some. The sample comprises fewer than 110,000 clones, roughly 90% of which are singletons, and around 7% rests with the top ten. Study observations and caveats: Anyone who began nivolumab under 1 year after ASCT was excluded. Significant TCR diversity gains by C4D1 occurred in CD4+ but not CD8+ cells. Diminished baseline TCR diversity has been reported in newly diagnosed patients relative to healthy donors.

The chain is built from TRBV7-2 and TRBJ1-1, with 8 bases matching TRBD1. The sequencing used peripheral blood mononuclear cells (PBMCs), collected before the second cycle of nivolumab. The receptor was isolated from a human donor with classical Hodgkin lymphoma. CDR3 sequence: CASSRTGGDTEAFF. The DNA of the CDR3 is TGTGCCAGCAGCCGAACAGGGGGGGACACTGAAGCTTTCTTT.